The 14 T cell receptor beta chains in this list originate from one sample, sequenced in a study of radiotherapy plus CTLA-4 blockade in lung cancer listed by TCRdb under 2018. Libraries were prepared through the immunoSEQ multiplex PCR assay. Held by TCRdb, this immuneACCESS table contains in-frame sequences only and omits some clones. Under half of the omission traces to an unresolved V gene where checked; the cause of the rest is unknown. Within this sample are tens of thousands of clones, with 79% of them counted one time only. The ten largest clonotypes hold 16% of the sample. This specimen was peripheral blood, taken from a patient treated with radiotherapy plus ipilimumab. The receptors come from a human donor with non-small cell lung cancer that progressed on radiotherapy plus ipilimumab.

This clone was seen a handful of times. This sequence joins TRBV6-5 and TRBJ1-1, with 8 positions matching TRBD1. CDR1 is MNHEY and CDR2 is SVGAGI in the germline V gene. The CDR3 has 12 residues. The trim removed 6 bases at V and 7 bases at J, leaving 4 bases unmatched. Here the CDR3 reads CASRLGQGEAFF. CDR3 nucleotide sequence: TGTGCCAGCAGGTTAGGACAGGGTGAAGCTTTCTTT.

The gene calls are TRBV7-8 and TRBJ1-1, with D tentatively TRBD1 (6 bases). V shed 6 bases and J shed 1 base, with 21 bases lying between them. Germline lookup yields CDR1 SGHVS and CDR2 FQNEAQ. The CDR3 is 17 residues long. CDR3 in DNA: TGTGCCAGCAGGTTAAGGGGACAAACAGGGAGGAACACTGAAGCTTTCTTT. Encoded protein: CASRLRGQTGRNTEAFF.

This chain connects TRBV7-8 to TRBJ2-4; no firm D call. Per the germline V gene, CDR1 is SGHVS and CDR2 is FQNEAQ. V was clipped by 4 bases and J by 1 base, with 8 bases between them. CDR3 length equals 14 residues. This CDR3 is CASSSLVAKNIQYF. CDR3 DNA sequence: TGTGCCAGCAGCTCCCTAGTCGCCAAAAACATTCAGTACTTC.

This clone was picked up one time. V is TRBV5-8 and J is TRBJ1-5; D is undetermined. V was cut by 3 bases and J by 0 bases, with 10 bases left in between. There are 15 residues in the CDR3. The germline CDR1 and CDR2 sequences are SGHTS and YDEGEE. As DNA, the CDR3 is TGTGCCAGCAGCTCGAACGTTAATAGCAATCAGCCCCAGCATTTT. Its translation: CASSSNVNSNQPQHF.

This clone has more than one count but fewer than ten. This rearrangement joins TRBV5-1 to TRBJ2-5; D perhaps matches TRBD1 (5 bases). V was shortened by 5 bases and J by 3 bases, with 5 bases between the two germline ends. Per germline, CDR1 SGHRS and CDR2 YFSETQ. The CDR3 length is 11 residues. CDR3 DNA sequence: TGCGCCAGCAGGACAGAAGAGACCCAGTACTTC. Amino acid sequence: CASRTEETQYF.

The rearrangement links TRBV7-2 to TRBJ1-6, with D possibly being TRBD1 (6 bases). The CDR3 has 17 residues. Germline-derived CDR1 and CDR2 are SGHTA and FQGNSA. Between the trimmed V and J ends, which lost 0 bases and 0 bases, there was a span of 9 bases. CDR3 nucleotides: TGTGCCAGCAGCTTAGCGATCAGGGGCTCCTATAATTCACCCCTCCACTTT. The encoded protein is CASSLAIRGSYNSPLHF.

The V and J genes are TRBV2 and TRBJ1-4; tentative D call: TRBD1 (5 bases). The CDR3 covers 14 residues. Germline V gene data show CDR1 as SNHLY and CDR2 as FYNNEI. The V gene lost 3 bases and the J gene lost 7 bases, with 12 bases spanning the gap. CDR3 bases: TGTGCCAGCAGTGACGGGGGAGCGGGTGAAAAACTGTTTTTT. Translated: CASSDGGAGEKLFF.

The chain's CDR3 is CASARGTGMTQETQYF. In DNA, the CDR3 is TGTGCCAGCGCCCGGGGGACAGGCATGACTCAAGAGACCCAGTACTTC. The chain uses TRBV7-9 and TRBJ2-5; 8 bases are shared with TRBD1. This CDR3 has 16 residues. The V and J ends lost 8 bases and 2 bases, in that order; junction bases with no gene match: 13. Germline CDR1 is SEHNR and CDR2 is FQNEAQ (reference sequence).

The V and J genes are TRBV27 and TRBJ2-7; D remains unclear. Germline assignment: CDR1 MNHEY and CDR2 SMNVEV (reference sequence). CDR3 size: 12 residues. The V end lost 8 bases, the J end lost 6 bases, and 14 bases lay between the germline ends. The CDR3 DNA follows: TGTGCCAGCGCTCCCCAACGAGGCGAGCAGTACTTC. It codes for CASAPQRGEQYF.

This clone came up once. In nucleotides, the CDR3 is TGTGCCAGCAGTTTAGGAGCGACAGGTAACACTGAAGCTTTCTTT. It yields the protein CASSLGATGNTEAFF. The chain uses TRBV28 and TRBJ1-1; D may be TRBD1 (6 bases). CDR1 and CDR2 (germline): MDHEN, SYDVKM. The CDR3 consists of 15 residues. With 2 bases removed from V and 2 bases from J, the gap between germline ends came to 12 bases.

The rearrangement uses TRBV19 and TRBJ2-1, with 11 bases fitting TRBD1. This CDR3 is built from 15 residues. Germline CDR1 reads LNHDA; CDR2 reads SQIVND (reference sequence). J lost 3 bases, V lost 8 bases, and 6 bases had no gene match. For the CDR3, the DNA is TGTGCCAGTGCTATCGGGACAGGGGGCTACAATGAGCAGTTCTTC. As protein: CASAIGTGGYNEQFF.

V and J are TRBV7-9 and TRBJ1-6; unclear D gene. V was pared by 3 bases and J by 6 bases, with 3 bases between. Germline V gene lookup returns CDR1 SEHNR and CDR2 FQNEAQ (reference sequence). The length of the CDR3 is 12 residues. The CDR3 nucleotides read TGTGCCAGCAGCTTGGGTAATTCACCCCTCCACTTT. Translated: CASSLGNSPLHF.

The CDR3 nucleotides are TGTGCCAGCAGCGCTATGAGCACAGATACGCAGTATTTT. Its protein is CASSAMSTDTQYF. The chain couples TRBV7-2 to TRBJ2-3; D is ambiguous. The CDR3 extends over 13 amino acids. From germline, CDR1 is SGHTA and CDR2 FQGNSA. V dropped 5 bases and J dropped 0 bases, with 6 bases sitting between them.

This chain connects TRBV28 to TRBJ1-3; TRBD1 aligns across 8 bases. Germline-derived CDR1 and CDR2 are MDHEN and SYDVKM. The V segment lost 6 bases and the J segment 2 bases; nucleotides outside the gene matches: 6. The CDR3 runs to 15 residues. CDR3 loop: CASSLDRATGNTIYF. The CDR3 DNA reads TGTGCCAGCAGCCTGGACAGGGCGACTGGAAACACCATATATTTT. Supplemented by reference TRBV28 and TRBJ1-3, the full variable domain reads DVKVTQSSRYLVKRTGEKVFLECVQDMDHENMFWYRQDPGLGLRLIYFSYDVKMKEKGDIPEGYSVSREKKERFSLILESASTNQTSMYLCASSLDRATGNTIYFGEGSWLTVV.